The rows below give T cell receptor beta chains drawn from one sample of a study of T cell responses to AZD1222 COVID-19 vaccine. Profiling relied on immunoSEQ multiplex PCR, and the TCRdb table lists in-frame clones only, not all of them. Of 100,000 to 150,000 clones in the sample, roughly nine tenths were seen once. Sequencing used peripheral blood, obtained on day 0 of AZD1222 vaccination. The receptors here all came from an adult in good health. Each CDR3 is given with its conserved first and last residue. Each record gives: J gene, D gene, V gene, clone size, CDR3 protein, CDR3 DNA. A D gene is named only where the DNA matches it firmly. Size values are once, few and many counts, or a class for expanded clones, and some rows have none.

TRBJ1-6	TRBD1	TRBV4-1	.	CASSQPGTGFTPLHF	TGCGCCAGCAGCCAGCCCGGGACAGGTTTTACACCCCTCCACTTT
TRBJ1-5	TRBD1	TRBV27	.	CASSPRGGTGIVQPQHF	TGTGCCAGCAGCCCTCGTGGGGGGACAGGGATTGTTCAGCCCCAGCATTTT
TRBJ2-5	TRBD2	TRBV5-4	.	CASSLFALGGSQETQYF	TGTGCCAGCAGCTTGTTCGCGTTGGGGGGGAGTCAAGAGACCCAGTACTTC
TRBJ1-2	.	TRBV30	few	CAWRAGTHVGYTF	TGTGCCTGGAGGGCCGGGACACACGTTGGCTACACCTTC
TRBJ1-2	TRBD1	TRBV15	.	CATSGQGQYGYTF	TGTGCCACCAGCGGACAGGGCCAATATGGCTACACCTTC
TRBJ2-1	.	TRBV2	many	CASSGLYNEQFF	TGTGCCAGCAGTGGACTTTACAATGAGCAGTTCTTC
TRBJ1-6	.	TRBV28	.	CASSPPQGNNSPLHF	TGTGCCAGCAGTCCTCCTCAGGGAAATAATTCACCCCTCCACTTT
TRBJ2-5	TRBD1	TRBV6-1	.	CASSVGNRGLKETQYF	TGTGCCAGCAGTGTGGGAAACAGGGGGCTGAAAGAGACCCAGTACTTC
TRBJ1-4	.	TRBV2	.	CASTLWRRDEKLFF	TGTGCCAGCACACTCTGGAGACGAGATGAAAAACTGTTTTTT
TRBJ2-1	.	TRBV3-1/TRBV3-2	.	CASSHGQLLNEQFF	TGTGCCAGCAGCCATGGCCAACTCCTGAATGAGCAGTTCTTC
TRBJ2-5	.	TRBV7-2	.	CASSPEAGKETQYF	TGTGCCAGCAGTCCAGAGGCAGGGAAAGAGACCCAGTACTTC
TRBJ2-5	TRBD2	TRBV27	once	CASSGTSGALTQYF	TGTGCCAGCAGTGGGACTAGCGGGGCTCTAACCCAGTACTTC
TRBJ2-5	TRBD2	TRBV6-5	.	CASSRGSGKETQYF	TGTGCCAGCAGCCGCGGGAGCGGGAAGGAGACCCAGTACTTC
TRBJ2-5	TRBD2	TRBV2	.	CASRASGGKGETQYF	TGTGCCAGTCGTGCTAGCGGGGGGAAGGGGGAAACCCAGTACTTC
TRBJ2-1	TRBD2	TRBV7-3	.	CASSLRLAGKNEQFF	TGTGCCAGCAGCTTAAGACTAGCGGGAAAGAATGAGCAGTTCTTC
TRBJ2-4	TRBD2	TRBV11-2	.	CASSLGAGGQNIQYF	TGTGCCAGCAGCTTAGGTGCGGGGGGGCAAAACATTCAGTACTTC
TRBJ2-3	.	TRBV27	.	CASSTAGADLSTDTQYF	TGTGCCAGTTCAACCGCGGGGGCCGACCTTAGCACAGATACGCAGTATTTT
TRBJ2-1	TRBD2	TRBV24-1	.	CATSDLRLAGDYNEQFF	TGTGCCACCAGTGATTTACGACTAGCGGGAGACTACAATGAGCAGTTCTTC
TRBJ2-4	.	TRBV12-2	.	CASRLENAKNIQYF	TGTGCAAGTCGCTTAGAAAACGCCAAAAACATTCAGTACTTC
TRBJ2-3	.	TRBV25-1	.	CASSELTGTTTDTQYF	TGTGCCAGCAGTGAACTTACAGGAACGACCACAGATACGCAGTATTTT
TRBJ1-6	.	TRBV5-1	once	CASSRAGAGNSPLHF	TGCGCCAGCAGCAGAGCCGGGGCAGGCAATTCACCCCTCCACTTT
TRBJ1-5	.	TRBV28	.	CASSVTPGLAWKPQHF	TGTGCCAGCAGCGTGACCCCGGGGCTCGCTTGGAAGCCCCAGCATTTT
TRBJ1-5	.	TRBV11-2	.	CASSKDSSYQPQHF	TGTGCCAGCAGCAAAGACAGTTCCTATCAGCCCCAGCATTTT
TRBJ1-1	.	TRBV28	.	CASREWGGPTEAFF	TGTGCCAGCAGAGAATGGGGTGGGCCCACTGAAGCTTTCTTT
TRBJ2-1	.	TRBV4-2	.	CASSLLSPGLKFF	TGTGCCAGCAGCCTCCTCAGCCCGGGACTTAAGTTCTTC
TRBJ1-5	.	TRBV28	.	CASSLEGANQPQHF	TGTGCCAGCTCTTTGGAAGGAGCAAATCAGCCCCAGCATTTT
TRBJ1-4	.	TRBV2	.	CASSPLQGTLFF	TGTGCCAGCAGTCCCCTACAGGGTACGCTGTTTTTT
TRBJ2-1	TRBD2	TRBV5-4	.	CASSPTLRLAGGGSEQFF	TGTGCCAGCAGCCCAACACTAAGACTAGCGGGGGGCGGATCCGAGCAGTTCTTC
TRBJ1-2	.	TRBV7-2	.	CASSWLKGDGYTF	TGTGCCAGCAGCTGGTTAAAAGGGGATGGCTACACCTTC
TRBJ1-1	.	TRBV3-1/TRBV3-2	.	CASSQSDAEAFF	TGTGCCAGCAGCCAGTCGGACGCTGAAGCTTTCTTT
TRBJ1-4	.	TRBV5-4	.	CASSLTGATNEKLFF	TGTGCCAGCAGCTTGACAGGCGCAACTAATGAAAAACTGTTTTTT
TRBJ1-6	TRBD1	TRBV6-5	.	CASRGQMNSPLHF	TGTGCCAGCAGGGGACAGATGAATTCACCCCTCCACTTT